Listed here is a single T cell receptor (beta chain). Its specificity is unknown. Per the germline V gene, CDR1 is SGHAT and CDR2 is FQNNGV. The CDR3 contains 16 residues. V was pared by 1 base and J by 2 bases, with 12 bases between. TCRdb's table, derived via immunoSEQ multiplex PCR, lists solely in-frame clones and lacks some. The data show 110,000 to 150,000 clones, with approximately 83% seen just once and roughly 8% held by the top ten. This sample is drawn from a study of T cell responses to AZD1222 COVID-19 vaccine. Points from the study as a whole: Dominant at 160-218 and 743-854, vaccine-associated CD4 TCRs also spanned spike. Only a handful of AZD1222 recipients, more than 5 in all, had baseline seropositivity. The sample set comprised mostly white British donors with more females, and clonal diversity was possibly underestimated. Repertoires were obtained solely post-peak T cell response.

This chain links TRBV11-2 with TRBJ2-1, with D unresolved. The sequence came from an adult in good health. Here the sequenced sample was peripheral blood, taken on day 0 of AZD1222 vaccination. CDR3 DNA sequence: TGTGCCAGCAGCTTAGGGACCGGTGGTGCCTACAATGAGCAGTTCTTC. Translating gives CASSLGTGGAYNEQFF.